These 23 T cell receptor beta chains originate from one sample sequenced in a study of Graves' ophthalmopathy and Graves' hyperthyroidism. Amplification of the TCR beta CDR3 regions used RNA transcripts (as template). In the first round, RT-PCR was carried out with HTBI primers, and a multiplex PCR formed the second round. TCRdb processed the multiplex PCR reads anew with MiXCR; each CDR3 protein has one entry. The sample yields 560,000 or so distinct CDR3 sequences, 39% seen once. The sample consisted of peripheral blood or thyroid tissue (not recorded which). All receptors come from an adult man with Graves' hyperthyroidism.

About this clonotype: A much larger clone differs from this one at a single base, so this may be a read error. The CDR3 is CAGRLLAADTQYF. The CDR3 nucleotides read TGTGCCGGCAGACTACTAGCGGCAGATACGCAGTATTTT. J is TRBJ2-3 and V is TRBV2, with 8 bases identical to TRBD2. This CDR3 contains 13 residues. Germline V lookup: CDR1 SNHLY, CDR2 FYNNEI.

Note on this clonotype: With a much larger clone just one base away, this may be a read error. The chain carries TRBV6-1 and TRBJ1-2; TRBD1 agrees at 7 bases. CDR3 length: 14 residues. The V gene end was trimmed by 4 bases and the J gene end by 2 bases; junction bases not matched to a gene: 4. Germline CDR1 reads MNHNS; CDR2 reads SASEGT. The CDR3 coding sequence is TGTGCCAGCAGTGGAGAGGGGGCGAACTATGGCTACACCTTC. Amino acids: CASSGEGANYGYTF.

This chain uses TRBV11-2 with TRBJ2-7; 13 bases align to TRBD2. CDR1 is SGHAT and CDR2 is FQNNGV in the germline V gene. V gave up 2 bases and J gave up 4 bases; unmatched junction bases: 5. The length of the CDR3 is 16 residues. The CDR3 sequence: CASSLPGLAGLYEQYF. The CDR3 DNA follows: TGTGCCAGCAGCTTACCGGGACTAGCGGGATTATACGAGCAGTACTTC.

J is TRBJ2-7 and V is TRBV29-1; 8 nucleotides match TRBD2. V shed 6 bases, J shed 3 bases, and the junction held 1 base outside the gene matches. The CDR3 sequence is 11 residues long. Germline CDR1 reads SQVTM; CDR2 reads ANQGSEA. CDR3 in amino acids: CSVREGYEQYF. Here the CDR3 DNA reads TGCAGCGTACGGGAGGGCTACGAGCAGTACTTC.

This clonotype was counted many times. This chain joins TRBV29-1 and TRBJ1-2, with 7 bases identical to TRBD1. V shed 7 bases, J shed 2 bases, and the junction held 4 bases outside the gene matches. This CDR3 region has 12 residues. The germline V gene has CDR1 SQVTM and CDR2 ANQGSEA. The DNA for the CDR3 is TGCAGCGGCCGGGACAGCAACTATGGCTACACCTTC. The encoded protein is CSGRDSNYGYTF.

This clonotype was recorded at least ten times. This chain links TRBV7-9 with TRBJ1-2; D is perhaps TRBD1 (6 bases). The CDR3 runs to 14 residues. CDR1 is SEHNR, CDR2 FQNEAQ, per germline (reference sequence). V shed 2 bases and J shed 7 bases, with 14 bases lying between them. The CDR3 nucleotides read TGTGCCAGCAGCTTAATCCCAGGGGAAGTTGGCTACACCTTC. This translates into CASSLIPGEVGYTF.

CDR3 nucleotides: TGCAGTGCTGGGGCTAGCGGGGAGACCCAGTACTTC. Protein product: CSAGASGETQYF. The chain links TRBV20-1 to TRBJ2-5; TRBD2 matches 8 bases. The CDR3 is 12 residues long. With 5 bases clipped from V and 5 bases from J, the junction kept 4 bases outside the gene matches. Germline V lookup: CDR1 DFQATT, CDR2 SNEGSKA (reference sequence).

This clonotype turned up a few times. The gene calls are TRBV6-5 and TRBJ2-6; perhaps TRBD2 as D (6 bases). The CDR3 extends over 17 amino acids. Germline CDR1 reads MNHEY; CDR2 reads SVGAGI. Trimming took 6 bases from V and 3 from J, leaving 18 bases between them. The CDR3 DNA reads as TGTGCCAGCAGGCCCCGCGGGGTTGCGTTTGGGGCCAACGTCCTGACTTTC. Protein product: CASRPRGVAFGANVLTF.

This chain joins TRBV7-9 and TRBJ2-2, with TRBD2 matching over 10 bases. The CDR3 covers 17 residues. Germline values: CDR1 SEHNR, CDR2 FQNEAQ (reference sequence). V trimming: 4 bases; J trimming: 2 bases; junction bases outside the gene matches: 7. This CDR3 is CASSSRPSGGNTGELFF. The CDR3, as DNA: TGTGCCAGCAGCTCCAGGCCTAGCGGGGGAAACACCGGGGAGCTGTTTTTT.

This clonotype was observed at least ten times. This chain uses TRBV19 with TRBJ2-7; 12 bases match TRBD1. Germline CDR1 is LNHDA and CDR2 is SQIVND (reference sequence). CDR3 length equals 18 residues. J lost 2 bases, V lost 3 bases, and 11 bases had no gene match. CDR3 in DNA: TGTGCCAGTAGTATTCTCGGGACAGGGGGCTCGTTTCCCTACGAGCAGTACTTC. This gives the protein CASSILGTGGSFPYEQYF.

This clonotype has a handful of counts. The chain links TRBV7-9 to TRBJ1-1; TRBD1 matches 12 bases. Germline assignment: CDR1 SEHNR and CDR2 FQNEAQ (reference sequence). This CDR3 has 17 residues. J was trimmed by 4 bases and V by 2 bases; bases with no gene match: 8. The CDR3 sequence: CASSLQGQGAPGTEAFF. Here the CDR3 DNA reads TGTGCCAGCAGCTTACAGGGACAGGGGGCGCCGGGCACTGAAGCTTTCTTT.

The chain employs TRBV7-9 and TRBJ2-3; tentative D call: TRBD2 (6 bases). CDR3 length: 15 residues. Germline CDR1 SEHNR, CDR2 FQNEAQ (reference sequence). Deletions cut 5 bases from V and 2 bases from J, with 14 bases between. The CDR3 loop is CASSPLGGDTDTQYF. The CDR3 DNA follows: TGTGCCAGCAGCCCCCTCGGCGGGGACACAGATACGCAGTATTTT.

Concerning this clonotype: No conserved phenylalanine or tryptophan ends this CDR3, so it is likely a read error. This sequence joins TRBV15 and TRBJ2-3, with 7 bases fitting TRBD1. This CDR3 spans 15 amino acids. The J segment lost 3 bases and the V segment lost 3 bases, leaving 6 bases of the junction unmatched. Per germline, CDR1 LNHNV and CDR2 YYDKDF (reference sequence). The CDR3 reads CATSSGTARTDTQYS. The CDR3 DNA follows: TGTGCCACCAGCAGTGGGACAGCTAGGACAGATACGCAGTATTCT.

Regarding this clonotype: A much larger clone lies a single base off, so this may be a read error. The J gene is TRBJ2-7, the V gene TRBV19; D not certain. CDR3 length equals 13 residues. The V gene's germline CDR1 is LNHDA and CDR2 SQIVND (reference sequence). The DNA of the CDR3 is TGTGCCAGTAGTGTAGATGTCTACTACGAGCAGTACTTC. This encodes CASSVDVYYEQYF.

The CDR3 region has the DNA TGCAGTGCTAGAGACGACAGGCTTGTCCCCTACAATGAGCAGTTCTTC. The encoded protein is CSARDDRLVPYNEQFF. The chain combines TRBV20-1 with TRBJ2-1; D might be TRBD1 (6 bases). Germline-derived CDR1 and CDR2 are DFQATT and SNEGSKA (reference sequence). This CDR3 is built from 16 residues. Trimming removed 0 bases from V and 2 bases from J, with 14 bases in between.

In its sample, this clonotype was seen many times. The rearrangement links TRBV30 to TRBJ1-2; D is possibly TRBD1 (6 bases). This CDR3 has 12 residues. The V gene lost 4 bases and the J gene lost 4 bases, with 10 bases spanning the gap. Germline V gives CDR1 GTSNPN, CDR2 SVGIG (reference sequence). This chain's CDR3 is CAWTSTGYGYTF. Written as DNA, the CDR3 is TGTGCCTGGACCTCGACAGGCTATGGCTACACCTTC.

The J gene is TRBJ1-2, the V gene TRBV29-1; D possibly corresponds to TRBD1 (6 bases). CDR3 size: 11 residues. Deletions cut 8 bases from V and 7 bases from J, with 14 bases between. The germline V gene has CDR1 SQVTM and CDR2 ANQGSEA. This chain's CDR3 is CSFAGAAGYTF. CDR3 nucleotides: TGCAGCTTTGCGGGGGCGGCTGGCTACACCTTC.

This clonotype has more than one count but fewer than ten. CDR3 protein: CASRRSNEQFF. DNA of the CDR3: TGTGCCAGCAGAAGGAGCAATGAGCAGTTCTTC. The chain recombines TRBV2 with TRBJ2-7; D unclear. The end of the DNA aligns better with TRBJ2-1, so the J call may be wrong. This CDR3 is 11 amino acids long. Germline assignment: CDR1 SNHLY and CDR2 FYNNEI.

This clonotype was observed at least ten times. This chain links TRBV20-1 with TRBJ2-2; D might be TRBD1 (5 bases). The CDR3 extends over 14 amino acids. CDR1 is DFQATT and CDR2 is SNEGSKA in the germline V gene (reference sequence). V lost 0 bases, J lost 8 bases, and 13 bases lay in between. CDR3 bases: TGCAGTGCTAGAGATAGGGCAGGGCGAGGGGAGCTGTTTTTT. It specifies CSARDRAGRGELFF.

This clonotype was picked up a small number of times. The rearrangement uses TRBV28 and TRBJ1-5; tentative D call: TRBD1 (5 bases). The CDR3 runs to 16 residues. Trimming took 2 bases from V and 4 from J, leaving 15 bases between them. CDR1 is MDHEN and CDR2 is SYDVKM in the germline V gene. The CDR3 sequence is CASSLGYRTKNQPQHF. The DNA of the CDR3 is TGTGCCAGCAGTTTAGGATATAGGACAAAAAATCAGCCCCAGCATTTT.

The CDR3 loop is CSVVGLAVIPHEQYF. CDR3 nucleotide sequence: TGCAGCGTAGTGGGACTAGCCGTAATTCCCCACGAGCAGTACTTC. This sequence joins TRBV29-1 and TRBJ2-7; 9 nucleotides agree with TRBD2. Trimming removed 6 bases from V and 5 bases from J; junction bases left unmatched: 14. The germline gives CDR1 SQVTM, CDR2 ANQGSEA. This CDR3 region has 15 residues.

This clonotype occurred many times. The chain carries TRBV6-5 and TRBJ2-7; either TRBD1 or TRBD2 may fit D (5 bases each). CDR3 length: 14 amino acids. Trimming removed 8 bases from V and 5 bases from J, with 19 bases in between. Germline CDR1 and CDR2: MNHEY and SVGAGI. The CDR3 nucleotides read TGTGCCAGCCGGGGCGAACTTCTGGCAAACGAGCAGTACTTC. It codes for CASRGELLANEQYF.

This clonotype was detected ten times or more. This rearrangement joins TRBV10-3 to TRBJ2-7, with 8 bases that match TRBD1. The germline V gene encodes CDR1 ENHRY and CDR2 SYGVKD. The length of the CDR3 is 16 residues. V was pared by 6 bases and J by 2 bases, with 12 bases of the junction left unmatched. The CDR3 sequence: CAISLTEGQATYEQYF. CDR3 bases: TGTGCCATCAGCCTCACCGAGGGACAGGCAACCTACGAGCAGTACTTC.